This TCR beta chain was recorded in a study of T cell responses to AZD1222 COVID-19 vaccine. Study information: Combined were second doses at about 4 or about 12 weeks.

Method: immunoSEQ multiplex PCR; TCRdb's copy keeps in-frame clones and lacks some. The data show 66,000 or so clones, with about 90% seen just once and roughly 17% held by the top ten. Losses at the gene ends were 3 bases for V and 0 bases for J; bases not matched to a gene: 3. CDR1 is SGHKS and CDR2 is YYEKEE in the germline V gene (reference sequence). The CDR3 sequence is 14 residues long. This sequence originates from an adult in good health. The sequencing here drew on peripheral blood, taken on day 0 of AZD1222 vaccination. This sequence joins TRBV5-5 and TRBJ2-7, with 7 bases identical to TRBD1. DNA for the CDR3: TGTGCCAGCAGCTCGACAGGGAGCTCCTACGAGCAGTACTTC. It specifies CASSSTGSSYEQYF. Combining the CDR3 with reference TRBV5-5 and TRBJ2-7 gives the whole variable domain DAGVTQSPTHLIKTRGQQVTLRCSPISGHKSVSWYQQVLGQGPQFIFQYYEKEERGRGNFPDRFSARQFPNYSSELNVNALLLGDSALYLCASSSTGSSYEQYFGPGTRLTVT.